This T cell receptor beta chain was captured in a study of blood T cells in healthy people across ages. Only a few counts were recorded for this clonotype. Its antigen remains unidentified. CDR3 length: 16 amino acids. Germline values: CDR1 KGHDR, CDR2 SFDVKD. The ends lost 3 bases at V and 6 bases at J; junction bases unmatched: 4. Study results and limitations: Reliance upon unsorted PBMCs precluded definitive naive versus antigen-experienced comparison. Diversity was higher, and naive CD4+ cells more numerous, in long-lived donors than in aged donors.

A second PCR of about 6 to 11 cycles used a sample-barcoded 5' primer and a J-beta primer mix. TCRdb analysed the 5' RACE reads with MiXCR anew, one entry per CDR3 protein. The repertoire holds 1.5 million to 2 million distinct CDR3 sequences, around 42% seen once, with about 23% in the top ten. The chain joins TRBV24-1 to TRBJ2-1, with 13 bases aligning to TRBD2. The source material was blood. The receptor comes from a human donor in good health. The CDR3 sequence is CATSDPRLAGGNEQFF. In nucleotides, the CDR3 is TGTGCCACCAGTGATCCAAGACTAGCGGGAGGCAATGAGCAGTTCTTC.